This T cell receptor (beta chain) was retrieved from a study of T-cell reconstitution after alpha-beta-depleted transplantation in children. The sample holds a few counts of this clonotype. Unique molecular identifiers featured in how the TCRbeta library was prepared. TCRdb redid the calling of the PCR reads with MiXCR, one entry per CDR3 protein. The sample yields almost 400,000 distinct CDR3 sequences, about a fifth seen once. This CDR3 contains 16 residues. The junction had 15 bases not matched to a gene; V was cut back by 5 bases and J by 5 bases. The germline V gene encodes CDR1 DFQATT and CDR2 SNEGSKA (reference sequence).

The receptor was isolated from a human donor who donated a stem cell graft to a child with acute myeloid leukemia. The V and J genes are TRBV20-1 and TRBJ2-1; 7 nucleotides agree with TRBD2. The starting material was PBMCs from the stem cell graft donor, obtained from the stem cell graft. CDR3 amino acids: CSALPSGGIMDNEQFF. The CDR3 DNA follows: TGCAGTGCTCTTCCTAGCGGCGGAATAATGGACAATGAGCAGTTCTTC.